The T cell receptor (beta chain) under discussion was sequenced for a study of cytomegalovirus exposure and HLA in healthy donors (dated by TCRdb to between 2016 and 2019). For the study in its entirety: According to an earlier analysis of a few hundred of the donors, roughly 180 million T cells yielded 117 million unique TCR beta sequences and approximately 300 Gb of sequence data. About 280 gigabases of sequencing data and approximately 92 million unique TCR sequences made up an early release that covered approximately 700 HLA-typed donors. Of the 350 to 400 genotyped donors, approximately 80% fell in the genetic ancestry cluster associated with self-reported Caucasian donors. The study was designed to test whether signatures of past pathogen exposure could be identified by cataloging public T cell receptors. The study profiled the T cell repertoires of 500 to 800 subjects by immunosequencing and related them to cytomegalovirus serostatus. In addition to the first cohort of 666 subjects, a separate validation cohort of around 110 different subjects was used. The study combined high-throughput TCR immunosequencing, statistical association of individual TCRs with disease status, and machine learning to predict cytomegalovirus infection status. In a later analysis, previously published TCR beta repertoires from 550 to 700 donors were re-analyzed and high-resolution HLA genotyping was added so that TCR occurrence patterns could be studied. Rather than drawing on any new phenotypic data, the later analysis identified candidate immune exposures from TCR beta sequences and the way those sequences occurred across donors. An earlier analysis of fewer than 700 of the donors applied high-throughput TCR beta sequencing to assess whether each TCR beta V gene segment acted as functional or pseudogenic. Alongside the repertoire data, information on donor age, sex, ethnicity and CMV serostatus was compiled. A later genetic analysis used genome-wide SNP genotypes for about three fifths of the 666 donors, treating that subset as a discovery cohort. All discovery cohort repertoires had been generated on a single sequencing platform. HLA typing covered class I and class II loci at four-digit resolution. Typing coverage differed by locus: A, B, C, DRB1 and DQB1 were typed in roughly 620-630 donors, DQA1 in 500 to 550, DPA1 in 600 to 610, and DPB1 in 472. A handful of DR-DQ haplotypes were handled as single units for association and clustering because linkage in the cohort was strong. Among over 350 genotyped donors of the cohort, an average of about 240,000 unique TCR beta nucleotide sequences were sequenced per donor, around 20% of them non-productive.

There are 15 amino acids in the CDR3, from cysteine to phenylalanine inclusive. Only CDR3 DNA remains: 45 bases, in frame from the first base. The cohort comprised 666 healthy bone marrow donors. All cohort members were sampled while nominally healthy, although unrecorded immune exposures were likely present. The donor was CMV seronegative and was included in the group of under 450 seronegative cohort members. A peripheral blood sample was collected from each donor, and TCR beta sequencing was performed on peripheral blood mononuclear cells. The Qiagen DNeasy Blood Extraction Kit was used to extract genomic DNA from the blood cell samples. Overall study results and their limits: Presence/absence analyses assumed roughly uniform sequencing depth across donors, an assumption that may not hold. The cohort was sequenced for TCR beta chains only, and without alpha or paired-chain data the features that could be detected were limited. In the study, about 150 TCR beta chains were listed as associated with cytomegalovirus. Broadly in line with IMGT annotations, most TCR beta V segments showed up in productive rearrangements about 87% or about 30% of the time in an earlier analysis of 450 to 750 of the donors. In a later genetic analysis, a missense DCLRE1C variant was associated with V-gene and J-gene trimming of TCR beta chains, and the association was replicated in an independent cohort. According to a later analysis, most CMV-associated TCR beta chains appeared to be HLA-restricted, and the HLA associations seemed to be driven largely by CMV exposure. A later analysis associated 15,000 to 20,000 TCR beta sequences with specific HLA alleles at a false discovery rate of 0.05. CMV serostatus was the only immune exposure information available for the cohort. Several of the top co-occurrence clusters appeared to be linked to parvovirus B19, influenza, CMV and Epstein-Barr virus, according to a later analysis. The authors suggested that the approach could potentially be generalized to other disease states and immunological phenotypes. Because counts were too low, about 18 rarely observed V segments, including chromosome 9 orphons, were left out of the earlier analysis of several hundred of the donors. A few of the identified cytomegalovirus-associated TCR beta chains were confirmed in vitro to be specific for cytomegalovirus antigens. Across donors, most TCR sequences were observed very rarely, whereas some public TCRs were present in many individuals. According to a later analysis, TCR association rates differed among HLA loci, with DRB1 alleles showing the most associated TCRs and HLA-C alleles showing the fewest. Some IMGT-functional V segments, including TRBV6-2 and TRBV6-3, could not be distinguished by the 87-base-pair reads and were therefore excluded. A later genetic analysis reported fewer N-insertions in productive TCRs among donors in an Asian-associated ancestry cluster than the roughly 700-donor mean. Because some donors lacked HLA typing at each locus, the association tests relied only on the typed subset. A group of highly shared sequence variants was considered likely to be a technical artifact of the sequencing pipeline. Linkage disequilibrium might explain the correlated functional status among segregating V segments, but an unknown experimental factor could not be ruled out. When HLA alleles, especially DR and DQ, strongly co-occurred, attributing TCR associations to individual alleles was difficult. A further reported finding was that TCR beta sequences accurately predicted the HLA-A and HLA-B alleles for most subjects in the first cohort. The classifier was reported to diagnose cytomegalovirus status with high specificity and sensitivity in both the original and validation cohorts. Compared with equally common non-associated chains, HLA-associated TCR beta chains in a later analysis were more clonally expanded and had lower generation probabilities.

The library was built by means of the immunoSEQ multiplex PCR assay. A mixture of 60 forward primers for TCR Vbeta segments and 13 reverse primers for TCR Jbeta segments was used in the multiplex PCR. Amplification of the CDR3 region of rearranged TCR beta genes was performed with a multiplex PCR assay on genomic DNA. The Illumina HiSeq System was used to sequence the amplified TCR beta libraries as 87-base-pair reads. Concerning the study's data processing: Across the 670 or so repertoires, a later analysis counted about 81 million unique TCR beta chains, roughly 11 million of which were shared by at least two donors. Raw reads were error-corrected and collapsed into unique sequences with a nearest-neighbor algorithm that merged closely related sequences to remove PCR and sequencing errors. To assign V, D and J gene segments, CDR3 sequences were aligned to IMGT reference sequences. For a sequence to be retained, a match of at least six nucleotides was required to both a V gene segment and a J gene segment. A rearrangement was called productive if the CDR3 had no stop codons and remained in frame with V and J, and every other rearrangement was called non-productive. Following IMGT convention, CDR3 was defined as the stretch from the second conserved V-encoded cysteine to the conserved J-encoded phenylalanine. In an earlier analysis of approximately 590 of the donors, sequences lacking an unambiguous match to a single V gene segment were excluded. An earlier analysis of fewer than 650 of the donors classified V segments as functional when productive rearrangements were above 56.7% and as segregating when the standard deviation between donors was above 5%. A statistical classification framework was built to diagnose cytomegalovirus status from the catalog of TCR beta chain sequences. A later analysis assigned V and J genes by comparing TCR nucleotide sequences with IMGT/GENE-DB human TR gene sequences. A later analysis assigned CDR3 sequences and most-parsimonious VDJ recombination scenarios with the TCRdist pipeline. In a later analysis, each TCR beta chain was defined by its CDR3 amino acid sequence together with its V-gene family, and reads without a unique V-gene family were excluded. As a way to deal with suspected cross-contamination and a sequencing artifact, a later analysis dropped 450 to 600 nucleotide sequences that were highly shared and had low generation probability. For each public chain, a later analysis derived a clonal expansion index from normalized ranks of inferred template counts within each repertoire. Generation probabilities in a later analysis came from a VDJ recombination model fitted to out-of-frame rearrangements, and those results were checked against IGoR. Hypergeometric tests were used in a later analysis to score TCR-TCR, TCR-HLA and TCR-CMV co-occurrence, with a repertoire-size bias correction applied to the TCR pairs. To estimate false discovery rates, a later analysis permuted the HLA or CMV assignments 20 times. In a later analysis, co-occurring TCRs were grouped using DBSCAN, with TCRdist sequence similarity added in when clustering inside HLA-allele-positive subsets. Co-occurrence clustering excluded repertoires with fewer than 30,000 or more than 120,000 public chains, plus five with anomalous nucleotide sharing. TCRdb took over this immuneACCESS table, retaining in-frame rearrangements with V and J assigned. Such tables are incomplete; in checked studies, under half of the missing clones stem from an unresolved V gene, and the remainder is unexplained. V and J calls and clone size are those listed in that table; D and trimming were worked out from the DNA. The table kept for this sample lists about 150,000 clones. The ten largest account for roughly 2% of the sample.

In regard to this clone: This clone's antigen is unknown.

This chain is built from TRBV1 and TRBJ2-7; the table names TRBD2, a call not compared with the DNA. TRBV1 is designated a pseudogene. This sequence originates from a man in his thirties or forties in good health and CMV-seronegative. Sequenced material: PBMCs. The DNA sequence follows: TGCACCAGCAGCCAAGACGGGCTAGCGGCCTACGAGCAGTACTTC. It codes for CTSSQDGLAAYEQYF.